This TCR beta chain is drawn from a study of shared clonotypes between healthy human individuals. Study summary: Researchers drew samples from a couple of women and three men aged 18 to 49.

Generated by immunoSEQ multiplex PCR, the TCRdb table keeps only in-frame clones and is missing some. The data hold roughly 1.5 million clones, with around 98% observed a single time. General study findings and limits: Non-shared clonotypes displayed generation probabilities falling below those of clonotypes present in all four donors.

CDR3 length: 15 amino acids. Trimming left V 4 bases short and J 6 bases short, with 18 bases between. CDR1 and CDR2 (germline): SEHNR, FQNEAQ (reference sequence). The donors, healthy adults who were HIV-negative, had experienced no recent acute infections or vaccinations. In the case of this clone: Its antigen is undetermined.

The sequence was obtained from a man between 25 and 39 years old in good health. The rearrangement links TRBV7-9 to TRBJ1-2, with a possible D match to TRBD1 (5 bases). The sequencing input was naive CD4+ T cells sorted from blood. Subset of the sample: CD45RA+ positively selected. CDR3 DNA sequence: TGTGCCAGCAGCTGGAGGGAGCGGGGGTCGGATGGCTACACCTTC. It encodes CASSWRERGSDGYTF.